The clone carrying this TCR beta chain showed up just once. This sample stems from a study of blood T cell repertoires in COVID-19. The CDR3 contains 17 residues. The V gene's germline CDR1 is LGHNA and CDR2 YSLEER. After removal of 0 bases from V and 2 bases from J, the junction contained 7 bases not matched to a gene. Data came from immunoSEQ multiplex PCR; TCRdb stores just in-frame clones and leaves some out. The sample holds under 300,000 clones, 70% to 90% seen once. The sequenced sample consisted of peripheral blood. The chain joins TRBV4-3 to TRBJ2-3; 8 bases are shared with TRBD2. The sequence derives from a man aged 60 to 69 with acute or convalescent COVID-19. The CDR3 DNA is TGCGCCAGCAGCCAAGAGGTGCGGGAGGTCCTCACAGATACGCAGTATTTT. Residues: CASSQEVREVLTDTQYF.